A selection of T cell receptor beta chains follows, all from one sample in a study of CD8+CD57+ T cells in acquired aplastic anemia. One entry per CDR3 protein results from TCRdb running MiXCR on the reads. The sample has about 200,000 distinct CDR3 sequences, over 55% seen once. The sequenced sample was sorted CD4+, CD8+, or CD8+CD57+ T cells (not recorded which) from PBMCs. Source of these receptors: a human donor with aplastic anemia. CDR3s include the opening cysteine and the closing phenylalanine or tryptophan. D genes are given only for firm matches. The size of a clone is reported for some rows only, either as once, few or many, or as a class for expanded clones.

>TRBJ2-7|TRBV20-1|TRBD1|-
CSARGTGRGEQYF
TGCAGTGCTCGCGGGACAGGGCGAGGCGAGCAGTACTTC
>TRBJ1-1|TRBV25-1|-|-
CASIRDKATEAFF
TGTGCCAGCATACGGGACAAGGCCACTGAAGCTTTCTTT
>TRBJ2-7|TRBV7-9|-|-
CASSLGGGEQYF
TGTGCCAGCAGCTTAGGTGGAGGCGAGCAGTACTTC
>TRBJ1-1|TRBV19|-|few
CASSTRRGEAFF
TGTGCCAGTAGTACCCGGCGGGGTGAAGCTTTCTTT
>TRBJ1-1|TRBV5-5|-|-
CASSGTGRVNTEAFF
TGTGCCAGCAGCGGAACCGGGAGGGTGAACACTGAAGCTTTCTTT
>TRBJ1-2|TRBV10-1|TRBD1|few
CASSETDRPDLYTF
TGCGCCAGCAGTGAGACGGACAGGCCGGACCTCTACACCTTC
>TRBJ2-1|TRBV9|-|-
CASSVGHSEQFF
TGTGCCAGCAGCGTGGGCCATAGTGAGCAGTTCTTC
>TRBJ2-5|TRBV6-4|-|-
CASSLRTAQETQYF
TGTGCCAGCAGCCTCCGGACAGCCCAAGAGACCCAGTACTTC
>TRBJ2-7|TRBV12-5|-|-
CASGRGDSPTYEQYF
TGTGCTAGTGGTCGAGGGGACTCTCCTACTTACGAGCAGTACTTC
>TRBJ1-6|TRBV15|-|few
CATSPEEQDRSPLHF
TGTGCCACCAGCCCCGAGGAACAGGACCGATCACCCCTCCACTTT
>TRBJ2-1|TRBV15|-|-
CATSSGNEQFF
TGTGCCACCAGCAGCGGTAATGAGCAGTTCTTC
>TRBJ2-1|TRBV4-3|TRBD2|-
CASSQRLADEQFF
TGCGCCAGCAGCCAAAGACTAGCCGATGAGCAGTTCTTC
>TRBJ2-5|TRBV7-2|-|-
CASSLGSWAQYF
TGTGCCAGCAGCTTAGGGTCCTGGGCCCAGTACTTC
>TRBJ2-1|TRBV9|-|many
CASSPPSGKNNEQFF
TGTGCCAGCAGCCCTCCGAGCGGAAAAAACAATGAGCAGTTCTTC
>TRBJ2-1|TRBV15|TRBD2|-
CATSSVGGGRYNEQFF
TGTGCCACCAGCAGCGTAGGCGGGGGTCGGTACAATGAGCAGTTCTTC
>TRBJ2-2|TRBV29-1|TRBD1|-
CSVVVGTANTGELFF
TGCAGCGTTGTGGTGGGGACAGCAAACACCGGGGAGCTGTTTTTT
>TRBJ2-7|TRBV7-9|-|few
CASSATMYEQYF
TGTGCCAGCAGCGCCACCATGTACGAGCAGTACTTC
>TRBJ2-5|TRBV2|-|-
CASSPFVETQYF
TGTGCCAGCAGCCCTTTCGTGGAGACCCAGTACTTC
>TRBJ1-2|TRBV5-5|TRBD1|-
CASWDRAGYTF
TGTGCCAGCTGGGACAGGGCTGGCTACACCTTC
>TRBJ2-5|TRBV19|-|-
CASSFGGLETQYF
TGTGCCAGTAGTTTCGGGGGTTTGGAGACCCAGTACTTC
>TRBJ2-2|TRBV19|-|-
CASESRSRGTGELFF
TGTGCCAGTGAATCCAGGAGTCGCGGCACCGGGGAGCTGTTTTTT
>TRBJ2-1|TRBV6-4|TRBD2|few
CASSESSGGAFEQFF
TGTGCCAGCAGTGAGTCTAGCGGGGGGGCTTTTGAGCAGTTCTTC
>TRBJ2-7|TRBV6-9|-|-
CASRSRAPSNEQYF
TGTGCCAGCCGGAGCCGGGCGCCAAGCAATGAGCAGTACTTC
>TRBJ2-3|TRBV2|TRBD1|-
CASSLQGGSDTQYF
TGTGCCAGCAGTCTACAGGGGGGTTCAGATACGCAGTATTTT
>TRBJ1-1|TRBV7-6|-|-
CASSLASTPRGTEAFF
TGTGCCAGCAGCTTAGCCTCTACCCCCCGAGGGACTGAAGCTTTCTTT
>TRBJ2-3|TRBV4-1|-|-
CASSQGVGGDTQYF
TGTGCCAGCAGCCAAGGTGTTGGGGGCGATACGCAGTATTTT
>TRBJ1-2|TRBV15|-|-
CATSRELGIANYGYTF
TGTGCCACCAGCAGAGAATTGGGGATAGCTAACTATGGCTACACCTTC
>TRBJ2-5|TRBV15|TRBD1|-
CATSSLRGRPQETQYF
TGTGCCACCAGCAGCCTCAGGGGGAGACCTCAAGAGACCCAGTACTTC
>TRBJ2-1|TRBV9|-|few
CASSPQSNEQFF
TGTGCCAGCAGCCCCCAGAGCAATGAGCAGTTCTTC
>TRBJ2-7|TRBV7-2|TRBD1|-
CASRQGSSYERYF
TGTGCCAGTCGACAGGGGAGCTCCTACGAGCGGTACTTC
>TRBJ2-7|TRBV12-3/TRBV12-4|-|many
CASSIRPTSAYEQYF
TGTGCCAGCAGTATTCGACCCACCTCCGCCTACGAGCAGTACTTC
>TRBJ2-7|TRBV15|-|-
CATSSAGQIYEQYF
TGTGCCACCAGCAGTGCTGGACAGATCTACGAGCAGTACTTC
>TRBJ2-5|TRBV20-1|-|-
CSALGVGQETQYF
TGCAGTGCTTTGGGGGTGGGGCAAGAGACCCAGTACTTC
>TRBJ2-3|TRBV15|-|-
CATVDGGADRQYF
TGTGCCACCGTTGATGGCGGCGCAGATAGGCAGTATTTT
>TRBJ2-3|TRBV20-1|TRBD1|few
CSARGDSSTDTQYF
TGCAGTGCTAGAGGGGACAGCAGCACAGATACGCAGTATTTT
>TRBJ2-1|TRBV15|-|few
CATSSERGEQFF
TGTGCCACCAGCAGTGAACGGGGTGAGCAGTTCTTC
>TRBJ1-5|TRBV7-6|-|-
CASSQDTRGSNQPQHF
TGTGCCAGCAGCCAAGATACGCGCGGTAGCAATCAGCCCCAGCATTTT